This TCR beta chain derives from a study of T cell responses to AZD1222 COVID-19 vaccine. Sequencing used immunoSEQ multiplex PCR; TCRdb keeps in-frame clones, though not all of them. The table lists more than 85,000 clones, 89% of them singletons, with 35% to 45% in the top ten. This clone was picked up one time. Trimming cost V 5 bases and J 5 bases; bases outside gene matches: 13. The CDR3 spans 17 residues. Germline V CDR1 and CDR2: SGHTA, FQGTGA. The chain combines TRBV7-3 with TRBJ2-1; 9 bases align to TRBD2. The sequencing here drew on peripheral blood, taken 28 days after the second AZD1222 dose. This receptor was obtained from an adult who received the AZD1222 COVID-19 vaccine. The CDR3 reads CASSPGGRGRANNEQFF. DNA of the CDR3: TGTGCCAGCAGCCCCGGGGGACGCGGGAGGGCCAACAATGAGCAGTTCTTC.